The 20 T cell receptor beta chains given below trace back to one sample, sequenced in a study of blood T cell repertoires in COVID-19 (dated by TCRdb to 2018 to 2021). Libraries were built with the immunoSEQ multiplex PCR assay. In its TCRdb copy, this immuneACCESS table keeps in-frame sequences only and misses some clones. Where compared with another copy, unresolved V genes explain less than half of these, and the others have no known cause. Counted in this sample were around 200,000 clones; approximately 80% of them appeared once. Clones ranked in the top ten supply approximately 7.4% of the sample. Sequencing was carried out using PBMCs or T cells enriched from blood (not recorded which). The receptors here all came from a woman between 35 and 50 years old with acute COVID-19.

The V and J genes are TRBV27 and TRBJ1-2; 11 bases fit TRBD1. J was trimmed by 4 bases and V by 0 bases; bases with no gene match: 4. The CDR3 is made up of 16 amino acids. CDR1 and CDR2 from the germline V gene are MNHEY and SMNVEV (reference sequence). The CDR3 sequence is CASSLSGQGVFYGYTF. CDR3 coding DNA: TGTGCCAGCAGTTTATCGGGACAGGGGGTTTTCTATGGCTACACCTTC.

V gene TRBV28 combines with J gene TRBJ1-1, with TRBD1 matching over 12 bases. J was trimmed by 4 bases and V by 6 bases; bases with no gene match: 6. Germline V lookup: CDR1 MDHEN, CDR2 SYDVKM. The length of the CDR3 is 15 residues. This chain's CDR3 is CASSSGTGGGTEAFF. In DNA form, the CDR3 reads TGTGCCAGCAGCTCCGGGACAGGGGGCGGCACTGAAGCTTTCTTT. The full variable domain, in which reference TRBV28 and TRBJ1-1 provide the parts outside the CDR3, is DVKVTQSSRYLVKRTGEKVFLECVQDMDHENMFWYRQDPGLGLRLIYFSYDVKMKEKGDIPEGYSVSREKKERFSLILESASTNQTSMYLCASSSGTGGGTEAFFGQGTRLTVV.

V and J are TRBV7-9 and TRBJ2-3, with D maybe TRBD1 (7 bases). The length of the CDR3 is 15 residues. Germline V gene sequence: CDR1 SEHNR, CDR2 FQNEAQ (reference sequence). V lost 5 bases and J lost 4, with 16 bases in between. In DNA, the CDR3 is TGTGCCAGCAGCCCTCGAGGGGGCGGGGCAGATACGCAGTATTTT. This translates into CASSPRGGGADTQYF.

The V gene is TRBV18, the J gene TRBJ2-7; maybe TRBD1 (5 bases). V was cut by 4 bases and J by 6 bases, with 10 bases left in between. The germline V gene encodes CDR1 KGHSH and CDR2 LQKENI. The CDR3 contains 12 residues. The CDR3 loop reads CASSQGIGEQYF. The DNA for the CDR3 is TGTGCCAGCTCACAGGGGATCGGCGAGCAGTACTTC.

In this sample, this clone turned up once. The CDR3 sequence is CASSLQGVGQPQHF. The CDR3 DNA follows: TGTGCCAGCAGCCTGCAGGGGGTTGGTCAGCCCCAGCATTTT. The rearrangement joins TRBV5-5 to TRBJ1-5; 7 nucleotides align to TRBD1. The CDR3 runs 14 residues. Germline-derived CDR1 and CDR2 are SGHKS and YYEKEE (reference sequence). The ends lost 4 bases at V and 6 bases at J; junction bases unmatched: 7.

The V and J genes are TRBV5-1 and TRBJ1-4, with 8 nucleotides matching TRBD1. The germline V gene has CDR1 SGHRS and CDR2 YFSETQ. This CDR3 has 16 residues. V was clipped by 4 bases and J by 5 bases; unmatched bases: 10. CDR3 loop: CASSETSRQGNEKLFF. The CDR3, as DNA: TGCGCCAGCAGCGAAACCAGCCGACAGGGGAATGAAAAACTGTTTTTT.

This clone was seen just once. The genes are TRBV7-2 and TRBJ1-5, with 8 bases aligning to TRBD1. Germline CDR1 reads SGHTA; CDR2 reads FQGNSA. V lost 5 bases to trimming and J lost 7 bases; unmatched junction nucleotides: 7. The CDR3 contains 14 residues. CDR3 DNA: TGTGCCAGCAGCAATGGACAGGGCTGGCAGCCCCAGCATTTT. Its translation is CASSNGQGWQPQHF.

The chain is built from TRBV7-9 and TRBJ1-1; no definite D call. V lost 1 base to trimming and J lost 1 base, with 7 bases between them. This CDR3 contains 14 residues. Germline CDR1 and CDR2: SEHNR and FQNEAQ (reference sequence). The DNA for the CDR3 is TGTGCCAGCAGCTTAGGGTCGGGGAACACTGAAGCTTTCTTT. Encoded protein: CASSLGSGNTEAFF.

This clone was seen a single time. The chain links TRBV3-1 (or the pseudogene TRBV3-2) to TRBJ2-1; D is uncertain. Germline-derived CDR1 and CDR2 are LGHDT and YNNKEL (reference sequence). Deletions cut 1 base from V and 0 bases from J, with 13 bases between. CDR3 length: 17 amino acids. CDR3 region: CASSQVPGLSSYNEQFF. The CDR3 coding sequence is TGTGCCAGCAGCCAAGTCCCAGGCCTGAGCTCCTACAATGAGCAGTTCTTC.

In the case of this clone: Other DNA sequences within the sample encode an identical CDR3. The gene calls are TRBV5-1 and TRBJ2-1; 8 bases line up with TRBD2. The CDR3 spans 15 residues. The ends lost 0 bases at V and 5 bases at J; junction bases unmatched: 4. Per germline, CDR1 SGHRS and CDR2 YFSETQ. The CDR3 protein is CASSLGLAGHNEQFF. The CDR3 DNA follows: TGCGCCAGCAGCTTGGGCCTAGCGGGTCACAATGAGCAGTTCTTC. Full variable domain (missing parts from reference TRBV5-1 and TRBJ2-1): KAGVTQTPRYLIKTRGQQVTLSCSPISGHRSVSWYQQTPGQGLQFLFEYFSETQRNKGNFPGRFSGRQFSNSRSEMNVSTLELGDSALYLCASSLGLAGHNEQFFGPGTRLTVL.

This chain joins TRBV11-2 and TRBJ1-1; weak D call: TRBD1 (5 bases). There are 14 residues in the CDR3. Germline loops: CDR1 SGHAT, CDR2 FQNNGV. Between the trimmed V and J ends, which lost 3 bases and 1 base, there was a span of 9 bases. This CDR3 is CASSFWGQNTEAFF. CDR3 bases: TGTGCCAGCAGCTTTTGGGGCCAGAACACTGAAGCTTTCTTT. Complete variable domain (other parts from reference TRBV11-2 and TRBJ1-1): EAGVAQSPRYKIIEKRQSVAFWCNPISGHATLYWYQQILGQGPKLLIQFQNNGVVDDSQLPKDRFSAERLKGVDSTLKIQPAKLEDSAVYLCASSFWGQNTEAFFGQGTRLTVV.

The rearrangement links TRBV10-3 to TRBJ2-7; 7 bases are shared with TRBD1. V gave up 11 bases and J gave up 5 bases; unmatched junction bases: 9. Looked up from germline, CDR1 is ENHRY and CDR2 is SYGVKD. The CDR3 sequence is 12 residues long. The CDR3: CASSTGSHEQYF. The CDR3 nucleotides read TGTGCCTCCTCGACAGGGTCCCACGAGCAGTACTTC.

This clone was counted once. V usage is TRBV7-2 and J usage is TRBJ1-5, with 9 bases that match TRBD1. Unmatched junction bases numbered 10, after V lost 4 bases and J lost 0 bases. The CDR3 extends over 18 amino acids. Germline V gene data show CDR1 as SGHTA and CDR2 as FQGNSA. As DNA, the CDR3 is TGTGCCAGCAGCTCTCGGACAGGGGTGGGTTTTAGCAATCAGCCCCAGCATTTT. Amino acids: CASSSRTGVGFSNQPQHF.

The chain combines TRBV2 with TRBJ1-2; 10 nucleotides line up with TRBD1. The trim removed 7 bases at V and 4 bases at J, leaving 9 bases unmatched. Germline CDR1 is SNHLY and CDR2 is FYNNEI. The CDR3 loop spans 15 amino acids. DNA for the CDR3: TGTGCCAGCAACCGGGACAGGGGTTCTCCCTATGGCTACACCTTC. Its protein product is CASNRDRGSPYGYTF.

CDR3 in DNA: TGTGCCAGCAGTGAATTGGGGACTTATAATTCACCCCTCCACTTT. Translating it yields CASSELGTYNSPLHF. The chain employs TRBV25-1 and TRBJ1-6; a weak D match, TRBD1 (5 bases). V lost 1 base, J lost 4 bases, and 8 bases lay in between. The CDR3 is 15 residues long. Germline assignment: CDR1 MGHDK and CDR2 SYGVNS.

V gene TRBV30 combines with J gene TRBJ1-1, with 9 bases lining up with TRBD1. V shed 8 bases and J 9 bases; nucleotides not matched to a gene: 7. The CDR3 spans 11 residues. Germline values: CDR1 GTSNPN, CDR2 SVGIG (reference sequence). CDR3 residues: CAAVQGAKAFF. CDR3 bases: TGTGCCGCGGTACAGGGGGCGAAAGCTTTCTTT.

The CDR3 here is CAWTPGLAGGTDTQYF. In DNA, the CDR3 is TGTGCCTGGACTCCCGGACTAGCGGGAGGCACAGATACGCAGTATTTT. V and J are TRBV30 and TRBJ2-3; 13 bases fit TRBD2. The length of the CDR3 is 16 residues. J lost 1 base, V lost 4 bases, and 5 bases had no gene match. The germline V gene encodes CDR1 GTSNPN and CDR2 SVGIG (reference sequence).

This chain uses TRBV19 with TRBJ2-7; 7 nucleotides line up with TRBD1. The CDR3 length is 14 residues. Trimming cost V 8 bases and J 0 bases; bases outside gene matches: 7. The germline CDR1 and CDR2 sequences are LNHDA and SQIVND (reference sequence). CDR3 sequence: CASRGTANSYEQYF. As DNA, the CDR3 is TGTGCCAGTCGAGGGACAGCTAACTCCTACGAGCAGTACTTC.

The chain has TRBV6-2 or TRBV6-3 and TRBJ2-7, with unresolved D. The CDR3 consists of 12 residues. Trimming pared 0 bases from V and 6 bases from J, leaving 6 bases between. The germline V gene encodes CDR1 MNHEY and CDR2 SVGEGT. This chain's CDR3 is CASSYSHSEQYF. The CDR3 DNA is TGTGCCAGCAGTTACTCGCACAGCGAGCAGTACTTC.

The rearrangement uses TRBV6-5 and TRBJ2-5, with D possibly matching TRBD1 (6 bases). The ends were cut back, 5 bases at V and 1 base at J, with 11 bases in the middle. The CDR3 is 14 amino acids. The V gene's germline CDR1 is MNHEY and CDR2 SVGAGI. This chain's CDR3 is CASSKQGTQETQYF. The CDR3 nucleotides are TGTGCCAGCAGTAAACAGGGTACCCAAGAGACCCAGTACTTC.